A single sample gave rise to the 13 T cell receptor beta chains below, sequenced in a study of identical twins. TCRdb called the 5' RACE reads again in MiXCR, with one record for every CDR3 protein. This table has some 500,000 distinct CDR3 sequences, about 14% appearing once. These sequences were also reported in another study, on yellow fever vaccine responses in identical twins.

Sequencing was performed on CD4+ T cells sorted from blood. The receptor source for this set is a woman between 18 and 30 years old in good health.

This clonotype turned up a few times. The chain combines TRBV20-1 with TRBJ2-1; D unclear. Germline CDR1 and CDR2: DFQATT and SNEGSKA (reference sequence). This CDR3 contains 15 residues. The V end lost 3 bases, the J end lost 0 bases, and 12 bases lay between the germline ends. The CDR3 DNA follows: TGCAGTGCTAGGGCGACGGTCGGCTCCTACAATGAGCAGTTCTTC. Translating gives CSARATVGSYNEQFF.

The chain links TRBV6-1 to TRBJ2-2, with TRBD2 matching over 8 bases. This CDR3 is built from 15 residues. Germline CDR1 reads MNHNS; CDR2 reads SASEGT. Trimming removed 5 bases from V and 4 bases from J; junction bases left unmatched: 6. The CDR3 coding sequence is TGTGCCAGCAGTCGAACTAGCGGAGTCACCGGGGAGCTGTTTTTT. Translated, it gives CASSRTSGVTGELFF.

The chain links TRBV20-1 to TRBJ2-1, with D possibly TRBD1 on 5 matching bases. The germline V gene has CDR1 DFQATT and CDR2 SNEGSKA (reference sequence). The CDR3 extends over 13 amino acids. Deletions cut 6 bases from V and 4 bases from J, with 13 bases between. The CDR3 sequence is CSAAPGSYNEQFF. The DNA for the CDR3 is TGCAGTGCCGCGCCAGGGTCATACAATGAGCAGTTCTTC.

In its sample, this clonotype was seen a few times. This chain connects TRBV6-2 or TRBV6-3 to TRBJ1-5, with D uncertain. The CDR3 is 13 residues long. Trimming left V 4 bases short and J 7 bases short, with 11 bases between. The germline CDR1 and CDR2 sequences are MNHEY and SVGEGT. CDR3 bases: TGTGCCAGCAGTTCCGGGGTCGGGCAGCCCCAGCATTTT. Encoded protein: CASSSGVGQPQHF.

This rearrangement joins TRBV24-1 to TRBJ2-1; 8 bases map to TRBD1. Per germline, CDR1 KGHDR and CDR2 SFDVKD. V lost 0 bases to trimming and J lost 7 bases; unmatched junction nucleotides: 4. The CDR3 has 15 residues. In DNA, the CDR3 is TGTGCCACCAGTGATTTGTCAGGGGGCGGGAATGAGCAGTTCTTC. Translation: CATSDLSGGGNEQFF.

The CDR3 loop is CARPFIQYF. The DNA for the CDR3 is TGCGCCAGACCATTCATTCAGTACTTC. This chain joins TRBV10-1 and TRBJ2-4; D is unclear. The CDR3 contains 9 residues. Germline V lookup: CDR1 WNHNN, CDR2 SYGVQD (reference sequence). Trimming pared 9 bases from V and 9 bases from J, leaving 6 bases between.

The chain links TRBV27 to TRBJ2-5, with D possibly matching TRBD1 (6 bases). This CDR3 has 15 residues. The V gene lost 4 bases and the J gene lost 5 bases, with 17 bases spanning the gap. Germline CDR1 reads MNHEY; CDR2 reads SMNVEV (reference sequence). In DNA form, the CDR3 reads TGTGCCAGCAGTTCCGGAAACAGGGTTGTGGAGACCCAGTACTTC. This codes for CASSSGNRVVETQYF.

V and J are TRBV6-2 or TRBV6-3 and TRBJ2-3, with TRBD2 as a possible D gene (6 bases). The V end lost 3 bases, the J end lost 0 bases, and 13 bases lay between the germline ends. Germline V CDR1 and CDR2: MNHEY, SVGEGT. The CDR3 totals 16 residues. CDR3 DNA sequence: TGTGCCAGCAGTTATGGAGGGAGGTCTAGCACAGATACGCAGTATTTT. Translated, it gives CASSYGGRSSTDTQYF.

The V gene is TRBV6-2 or TRBV6-3, the J gene TRBJ2-1; TRBD2 might be the D (6 bases). This CDR3 has 11 amino acids. V was cut by 7 bases and J by 9 bases, with 10 bases left in between. Looked up from germline, CDR1 is MNHEY and CDR2 is SVGEGT. The CDR3 DNA follows: TGTGCCAGCACGGCGGGACCTGAGCAGTTCTTC. It encodes CASTAGPEQFF.

This clonotype was observed a few times. V is TRBV12-3 or TRBV12-4 and J is TRBJ1-5, with 7 nucleotides matching TRBD1. The V segment lost 3 bases and the J segment 0 bases; nucleotides outside the gene matches: 5. The CDR3 loop spans 16 amino acids. The CDR3 spells CASSLGGTASNQPQHF. The CDR3, as DNA: TGTGCCAGCAGTTTGGGGGGGACAGCTAGCAATCAGCCCCAGCATTTT.

The chain combines TRBV6-1 with TRBJ1-5; no clear D gene. This CDR3 region has 13 residues. V dropped 7 bases and J dropped 7 bases, with 14 bases sitting between them. Germline V lookup: CDR1 MNHNS, CDR2 SASEGT. The CDR3 protein is CASKYGSSQPQHF. The CDR3 DNA reads as TGTGCCAGCAAATACGGGTCCTCGCAGCCCCAGCATTTT.

In this sample, this clonotype turned up a few times. The chain links TRBV6-5 to TRBJ2-2; D is unresolved. V lost 4 bases and J 2 bases, leaving 8 bases between the germline ends. Germline values: CDR1 MNHEY, CDR2 SVGAGI. CDR3 length equals 14 residues. In nucleotides, the CDR3 is TGTGCCAGCAGTTGGCAGAGTAACACCGGGGAGCTGTTTTTT. This codes for CASSWQSNTGELFF.

V usage is TRBV4-1 and J usage is TRBJ2-4; TRBD2 matches at 7 bases. The germline V gene has CDR1 MGHRA and CDR2 YSYEKL. The CDR3 extends over 17 amino acids. With 1 base clipped from V and 0 bases from J, the junction kept 6 bases outside the gene matches. The DNA for the CDR3 is TGCGCCAGCAGCCAAGTTGGGGGGGGGACAGCCAAAAACATTCAGTACTTC. Protein: CASSQVGGGTAKNIQYF.